This TCR beta chain is from a study of T cell therapy after organ transplantation. There are a few counts of this clone. The antigen is unknown. The CDR3 is 13 residues long. Germline V gene lookup returns CDR1 SGHDT and CDR2 YYEEEE. V dropped 4 bases and J dropped 7 bases, with 11 bases sitting between them. The assay was immunoSEQ multiplex PCR, and TCRdb's table has in-frame clones only and misses some. The sample has about 3,600 clones; 69% are singletons. The time point denotes: 20-29 weeks after completion of therapy. V and J are TRBV5-6 and TRBJ1-4; D unclear. The sample consisted of CD8+ T cells from blood, taken after autologous CMV-specific T cell therapy. This clonotype was sampled from a human patient who had received a solid organ transplant and had CMV disease. Some T cells may trace back to the graft donor. CDR3 in amino acids: CASSLPAGEKLFF. In DNA, the CDR3 is TGTGCCAGCAGCCTGCCGGCAGGTGAAAAACTGTTTTTT.